This TCR beta chain was observed in a study of blood T cell repertoires in COVID-19. About the research overall: Italy, Spain and the United States were the sources of the convalescent and acute COVID-19 samples. PBMCs, B-cell-depleted T cells, or T cells were the source of the cDNA or gDNA that made up the material.

Germline lookup yields CDR1 MNHNY and CDR2 SVGAGI (reference sequence). The CDR3 has 14 amino acids. The trim removed 7 bases at V and 0 bases at J, leaving 6 bases unmatched. This clone was counted a few times. Study processing details: For nucleated cells, counts were estimated from reference gene primer amplification. The protocol was immunoSEQ multiplex PCR, while the TCRdb copy is restricted to in-frame clones and leaves out a portion. Clonal size and the V and J genes are those of that table, whereas D and trimming came from the DNA. This sample has a few hundred thousand clones, with 87% found just once.

V and J are TRBV6-6 and TRBJ2-7, with 7 bases aligning to TRBD2. Sequenced sample: peripheral blood. The clonotype comes from a woman aged 18-35 years who had recovered from COVID-19. The CDR3 loop reads CASMSGGSSYEQYF. DNA for the CDR3: TGTGCCAGCATGAGTGGCGGGAGCTCCTACGAGCAGTACTTC.